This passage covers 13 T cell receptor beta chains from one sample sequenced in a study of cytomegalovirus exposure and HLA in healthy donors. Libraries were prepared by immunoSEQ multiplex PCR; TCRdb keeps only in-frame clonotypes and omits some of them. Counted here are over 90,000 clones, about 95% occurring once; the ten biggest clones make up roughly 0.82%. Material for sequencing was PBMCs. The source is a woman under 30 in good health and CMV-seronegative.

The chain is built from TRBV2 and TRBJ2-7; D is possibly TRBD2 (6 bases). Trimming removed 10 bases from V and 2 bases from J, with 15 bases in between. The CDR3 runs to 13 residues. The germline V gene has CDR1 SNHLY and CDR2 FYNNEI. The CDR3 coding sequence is TGTGCCATTAATATGGAGGGGACCTACGAGCAGTACTTC. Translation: CAINMEGTYEQYF. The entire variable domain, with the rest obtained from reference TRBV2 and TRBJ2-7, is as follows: EPEVTQTPSHQVTQMGQEVILRCVPISNHLYFYWYRQILGQKVEFLVSFYNNEISEKSEIFDDQFSVERPDGSNFTLKIRSTKLEDSAMYFCAINMEGTYEQYFGPGTRLTVT.

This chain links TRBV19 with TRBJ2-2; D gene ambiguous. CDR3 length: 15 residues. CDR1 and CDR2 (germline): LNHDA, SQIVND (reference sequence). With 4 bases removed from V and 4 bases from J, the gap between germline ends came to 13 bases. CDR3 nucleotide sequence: TGTGCCAGTAGTACCGGGTTGGGTTCCACCGGGGAGCTGTTTTTT. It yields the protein CASSTGLGSTGELFF.

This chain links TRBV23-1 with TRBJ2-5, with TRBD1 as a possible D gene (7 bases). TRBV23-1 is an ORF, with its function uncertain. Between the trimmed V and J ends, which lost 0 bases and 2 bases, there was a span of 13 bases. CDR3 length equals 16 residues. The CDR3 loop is CASSQSRRDSQETQYF. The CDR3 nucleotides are TGCGCCAGCAGTCAATCCAGGAGGGACAGTCAAGAGACCCAGTACTTC.

DNA for the CDR3: TGTGCCAGCAGCTCAGGGTGGACTAGCTACGAGCAGTACTTC. As protein: CASSSGWTSYEQYF. The chain is built from TRBV7-2 and TRBJ2-7; 7 positions agree with TRBD2. The CDR3 is made up of 14 amino acids. V gave up 4 bases and J gave up 3 bases; unmatched junction bases: 6. Germline CDR1 reads SGHTA; CDR2 reads FQGNSA.

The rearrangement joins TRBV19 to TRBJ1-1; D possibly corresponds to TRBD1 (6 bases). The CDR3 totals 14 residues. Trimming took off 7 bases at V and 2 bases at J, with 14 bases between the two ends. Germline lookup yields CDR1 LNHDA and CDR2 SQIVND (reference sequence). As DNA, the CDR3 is TGTGCCAGTACAGGGGCGGCGGGTAACACTGAAGCTTTCTTT. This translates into CASTGAAGNTEAFF. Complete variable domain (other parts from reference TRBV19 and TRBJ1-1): DGGITQSPKYLFRKEGQNVTLSCEQNLNHDAMYWYRQDPGQGLRLIYYSQIVNDFQKGDIAEGYSVSREKKESFPLTVTSAQKNPTAFYLCASTGAAGNTEAFFGQGTRLTVV.

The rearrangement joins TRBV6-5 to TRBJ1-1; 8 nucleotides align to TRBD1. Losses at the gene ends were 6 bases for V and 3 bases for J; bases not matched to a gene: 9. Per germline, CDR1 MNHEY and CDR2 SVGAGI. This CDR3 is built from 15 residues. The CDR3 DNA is TGTGCCAGCAGGCGGACAGGGATCGATCACACTGAAGCTTTCTTT. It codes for CASRRTGIDHTEAFF.

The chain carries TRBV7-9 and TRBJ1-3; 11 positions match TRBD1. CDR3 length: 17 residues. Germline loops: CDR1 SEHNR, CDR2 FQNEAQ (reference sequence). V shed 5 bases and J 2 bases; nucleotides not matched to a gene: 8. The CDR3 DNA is TGTGCCAGCAGCCCCGACGGACAGGGGGCTACTGGAAACACCATATATTTT. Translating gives CASSPDGQGATGNTIYF. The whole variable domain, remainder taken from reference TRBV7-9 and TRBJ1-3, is DTGVSQNPRHKITKRGQNVTFRCDPISEHNRLYWYRQTLGQGPEFLTYFQNEAQLEKSRLLSDRFSAERPKGSFSTLEIQRTEQGDSAMYLCASSPDGQGATGNTIYFGEGSWLTVV.

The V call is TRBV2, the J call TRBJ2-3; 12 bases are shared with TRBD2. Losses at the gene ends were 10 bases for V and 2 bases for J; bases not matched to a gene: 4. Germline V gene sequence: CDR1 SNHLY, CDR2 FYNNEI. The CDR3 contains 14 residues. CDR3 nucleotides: TGTGCCACAGGACTAGCGGGGAACACAGATACGCAGTATTTT. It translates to CATGLAGNTDTQYF.

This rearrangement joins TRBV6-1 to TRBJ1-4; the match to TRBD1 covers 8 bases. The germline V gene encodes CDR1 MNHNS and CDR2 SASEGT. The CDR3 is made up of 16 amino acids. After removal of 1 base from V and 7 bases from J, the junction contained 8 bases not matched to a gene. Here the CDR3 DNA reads TGTGCCAGCAGTGAAGGTTGGCAGGGGGCGAGTGAAAAACTGTTTTTT. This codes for CASSEGWQGASEKLFF.

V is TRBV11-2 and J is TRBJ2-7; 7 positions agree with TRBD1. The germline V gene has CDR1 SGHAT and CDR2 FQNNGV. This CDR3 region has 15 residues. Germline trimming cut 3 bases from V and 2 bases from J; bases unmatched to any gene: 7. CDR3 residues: CASSLAGGETYEQYF. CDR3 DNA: TGTGCCAGCAGCTTGGCAGGGGGAGAAACCTACGAGCAGTACTTC.

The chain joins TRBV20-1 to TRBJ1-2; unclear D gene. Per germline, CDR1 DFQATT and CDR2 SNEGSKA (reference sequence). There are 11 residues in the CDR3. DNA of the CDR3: TGCGGCAAAGGCGGCTACTATGGCTACACCTTC. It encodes CGKGGYYGYTF.

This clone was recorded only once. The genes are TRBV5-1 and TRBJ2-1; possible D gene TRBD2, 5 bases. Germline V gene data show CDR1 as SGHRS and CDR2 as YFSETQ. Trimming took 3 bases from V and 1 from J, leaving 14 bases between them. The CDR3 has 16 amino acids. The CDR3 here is CASSSPERASYNEQFF. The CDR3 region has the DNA TGCGCCAGCAGCTCCCCAGAGAGGGCTTCCTACAATGAGCAGTTCTTC.

The DNA for the CDR3 is TGTGCCAGCAGTTACGACAGAAGGCGTGAAAAACTGTTTTTT. It translates to CASSYDRRREKLFF. The genes are TRBV6-5 and TRBJ1-4; perhaps TRBD1 as D (5 bases). The CDR3 loop spans 14 amino acids. The ends were cut back, 2 bases at V and 7 bases at J, with 11 bases in the middle. Germline V gene lookup returns CDR1 MNHEY and CDR2 SVGAGI.